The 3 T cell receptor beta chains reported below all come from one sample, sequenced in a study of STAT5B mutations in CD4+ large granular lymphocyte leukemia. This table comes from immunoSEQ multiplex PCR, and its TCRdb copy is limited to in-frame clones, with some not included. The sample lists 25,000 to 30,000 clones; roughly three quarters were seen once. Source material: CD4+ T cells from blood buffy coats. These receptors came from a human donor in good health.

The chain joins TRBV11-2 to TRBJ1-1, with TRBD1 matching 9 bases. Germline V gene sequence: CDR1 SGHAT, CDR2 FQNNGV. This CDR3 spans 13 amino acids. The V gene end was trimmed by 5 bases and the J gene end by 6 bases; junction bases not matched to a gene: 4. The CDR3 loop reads CASSQDRGSEAFF. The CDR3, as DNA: TGTGCCAGCAGCCAGGACAGGGGCTCTGAAGCTTTCTTT.

The CDR3 sequence: CSARQIEAGELFF. Written as DNA, the CDR3 is TGCAGCGCCCGACAGATAGAGGCCGGGGAGCTGTTTTTT. The rearrangement links TRBV29-1 to TRBJ2-2; D might be TRBD1 (5 bases). The CDR3 is 13 residues long. The germline V gene encodes CDR1 SQVTM and CDR2 ANQGSEA. V was clipped by 7 bases and J by 6 bases, with 15 bases between them.

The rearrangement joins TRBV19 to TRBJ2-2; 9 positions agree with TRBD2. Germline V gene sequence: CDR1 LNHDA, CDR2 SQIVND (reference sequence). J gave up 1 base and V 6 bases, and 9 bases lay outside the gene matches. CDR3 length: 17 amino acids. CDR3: CASSTAGGGRNTGELFF. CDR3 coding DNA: TGTGCCAGTAGCACGGCGGGAGGGGGTAGGAACACCGGGGAGCTGTTTTTT.